These 21 T cell receptor beta chains were all obtained from the same sample, sequenced in a study of shared clonotypes between healthy human individuals. Here immunoSEQ multiplex PCR was the method, and the copy in TCRdb shows in-frame clones only, minus some. In the table there are approximately 470,000 clones, 65% to 85% of which are singletons. The material sequenced was PBMCs. These receptors were collected from a woman in her 40s in good health. Some clones in this sample may be carry-over from other donors' samples.

This chain links TRBV30 with TRBJ2-5; D is perhaps TRBD2 (6 bases). Trimming stripped 1 base from V and 4 bases from J, with 10 bases between. Looked up from germline, CDR1 is GTSNPN and CDR2 is SVGIG (reference sequence). This CDR3 region has 13 residues. The CDR3 region is CAWSGDSRETQYF. CDR3 nucleotides: TGTGCCTGGAGTGGGGACTCGCGAGAGACCCAGTACTTC.

The genes are TRBV6-5 and TRBJ2-5; 12 bases agree with TRBD2. Germline V gives CDR1 MNHEY, CDR2 SVGAGI. V dropped 5 bases and J dropped 3; count of bases not matched to a gene: 4. The CDR3 sequence is 15 residues long. The CDR3, as DNA: TGTGCCAGCAGTCCTCTAGCGGGAGGGGAAGAGACCCAGTACTTC. It yields the protein CASSPLAGGEETQYF.

This sequence joins TRBV7-8 and TRBJ2-7; 13 bases line up with TRBD2. Germline V gene lookup returns CDR1 SGHVS and CDR2 FQNEAQ. The length of the CDR3 is 16 residues. The V segment lost 5 bases and the J segment 5 bases; nucleotides outside the gene matches: 9. The CDR3 spells CASSRGLAGLSHEQYF. CDR3 bases: TGTGCCAGCAGCCGGGGACTAGCGGGACTTTCCCACGAGCAGTACTTC.

The CDR3 nucleotides read TGCGCCAGCAGCCACGTCGCGGCTAGGGACAATGAGCAGTTCTTC. Translated, it gives CASSHVAARDNEQFF. The chain is built from TRBV4-3 and TRBJ2-1; D gene uncertain. The length of the CDR3 is 15 residues. Germline V lookup: CDR1 LGHNA, CDR2 YSLEER. The V end lost 3 bases, the J end lost 5 bases, and 14 bases lay between the germline ends.

The J gene is TRBJ1-5, the V gene TRBV9, with 10 bases matching TRBD1. Germline CDR1 reads SGDLS; CDR2 reads YYNGEE. The CDR3 has 17 residues. Trimming at V came to 0 bases and at J to 5 bases, leaving 8 bases not matched to a gene. CDR3 sequence (DNA): TGTGCCAGCAGCGTAGAAGACAGGGGGCGCGGGGATCAGCCCCAGCATTTT. Translated: CASSVEDRGRGDQPQHF.

About this clone itself: A far larger clone is only one base removed, so a read error is likely. Other DNA sequences of this sample code for an identical CDR3. The gene calls are TRBV7-8 and TRBJ1-1, with a weak D call TRBD1 (5 bases). The CDR3 has 15 amino acids. Germline CDR1 and CDR2: SGHVS and FQNEAQ. The CDR3 nucleotides read TGTGCCAGCAGCCCCTGGGGGGGTAGGAACACTGAGGCTTTCTTT. It encodes CASSPWGGRNTEAFF.

The chain has TRBV7-2 and TRBJ1-4, with a tentative D call TRBD1 (5 bases). Germline V gene sequence: CDR1 SGHTA, CDR2 FQGNSA. V gave up 6 bases and J gave up 3 bases, with 8 bases separating them. The CDR3 spans 13 residues. CDR3 protein: CASRRQPNEKLFF. The CDR3 nucleotides read TGTGCCAGCAGGAGACAGCCTAATGAAAAACTGTTTTTT.

The chain links TRBV11-2 to TRBJ2-7; TRBD2 aligns across 9 bases. Germline CDR1 is SGHAT and CDR2 is FQNNGV. The CDR3 contains 16 residues. V shed 1 base, J shed 4 bases, and the junction held 8 bases outside the gene matches. DNA for the CDR3: TGTGCCAGCAGCTTAGGTCTAGCGGGACTCCATTACGAGCAGTACTTC. Translating gives CASSLGLAGLHYEQYF.

This chain uses TRBV28 with TRBJ1-2, with TRBD1 matching over 8 bases. The CDR3 has 12 residues. With 4 bases clipped from V and 8 bases from J, the junction kept 3 bases outside the gene matches. Germline loops: CDR1 MDHEN, CDR2 SYDVKM. The DNA for the CDR3 is TGTGCCAGCAGTTCCCGACAGGGGGGCTACACCTTC. It is translated as CASSSRQGGYTF.

J is TRBJ2-7 and V is TRBV7-8; the D call may be TRBD1 or TRBD2 (5 bases each). CDR1 SGHVS and CDR2 FQNEAQ come from the germline V gene. The CDR3 length is 15 residues. Trimming took 5 bases from V and 2 from J, leaving 16 bases between them. CDR3 DNA: TGTGCCAGCAGCGGAATCGGGGACCCAACCTACGAGCAGTACTTC. Translation gives CASSGIGDPTYEQYF.

This clone was detected a few times. The chain has TRBV7-9 and TRBJ2-2, with 12 bases identical to TRBD2. Germline V gives CDR1 SEHNR, CDR2 FQNEAQ (reference sequence). CDR3 length: 16 residues. V lost 5 bases, J lost 7 bases, and 8 bases stayed unmatched. The CDR3 DNA is TGTGCCAGCAGCATCCTAGCGGGAGGGCCAGTCGGGGAGCTGTTTTTT. Translated: CASSILAGGPVGELFF.

The count of this clone is one. This likely stems from a read error, as it lies one base from a far larger clone. The gene calls are TRBV2 and TRBJ1-5; 8 bases map to TRBD1. The CDR3 consists of 15 residues. V shed 4 bases, J shed 5 bases, and the junction held 7 bases outside the gene matches. CDR1 SNHLY and CDR2 FYNNEI come from the germline V gene. The CDR3 DNA reads TGTGCCAGCAGTGGAGCCGGACAGGGCGATCAGCCCCAGCATTTT. Encoded protein: CASSGAGQGDQPQHF.

Concerning this clone itself: A single base separates this from a much larger clone, so it may be a read error. V is TRBV7-2 and J is TRBJ1-5; 8 bases fit TRBD1. The germline V gene has CDR1 SGHTA and CDR2 FQGNSA. V dropped 5 bases and J dropped 4; count of bases not matched to a gene: 7. The CDR3 is 15 residues long. CDR3 sequence reads: CTSSPGQGTNQPQHF. The CDR3 DNA is TGTACCAGCAGCCCAGGACAGGGAACGAATCAGCCCCAGCATTTT.

This chain joins TRBV30 and TRBJ1-2; D unclear. The CDR3 has 13 residues. Trimming removed 1 base at V and 5 bases at J, with 11 bases between. Germline V CDR1 and CDR2: GTSNPN, SVGIG (reference sequence). DNA for the CDR3: TGTGCCTGGAGTGGGGATAGGCGGTATGGCTACACCTTC. It yields the protein CAWSGDRRYGYTF.

The chain is built from TRBV7-6 and TRBJ2-1; TRBD2 agrees at 10 bases. V lost 5 bases, J lost 4 bases, and 11 bases stayed unmatched. Germline V lookup: CDR1 SGHVS, CDR2 FNYEAQ. The CDR3 has 17 residues. In DNA form, the CDR3 reads TGTGCCAGCAGCCTTGGTTCTAGCGGGAGCCGGTACAATGAGCAGTTCTTC. It yields the protein CASSLGSSGSRYNEQFF.

V is TRBV27 and J is TRBJ2-7; perhaps TRBD1 as D (5 bases). The V end was cut by 5 bases, the J end by 3 bases, with 17 bases between. CDR1 is MNHEY, CDR2 SMNVEV, per germline (reference sequence). This CDR3 is built from 15 residues. DNA for the CDR3: TGTGCCAGCAGTCGGAAACGGGTAGGGGACTACGAGCAGTACTTC. It translates to CASSRKRVGDYEQYF.

As for this clone: It is likely a read error: a sequence one base away is far more abundant. The sample carries other DNA sequences with the same CDR3. The chain links TRBV27 to TRBJ1-5; D unclear. Germline lookup yields CDR1 MNHEY and CDR2 SMNVEV (reference sequence). There are 13 residues in the CDR3. CDR3 sequence reads: CASSLTFRQPQHF. The CDR3 DNA reads TGTGCCAGTAGTTTAACATTCCGCCAGCCCCAGCATTTT.

Remarks on this clone: One base separates it from a far larger clone, so it is likely a read error. J is TRBJ2-7 and V is TRBV11-1, with D perhaps given as TRBD1 or TRBD2 (5 bases each). CDR1 is SGHAT and CDR2 is FQDESV in the germline V gene (reference sequence). Between the trimmed V and J ends, which lost 1 base and 5 bases, there was a span of 15 bases. This CDR3 has 15 residues. The CDR3 region is CASSLGLGAGNEQYF. The CDR3 DNA sequence: TGTGCCAGCAGCTTAGGTCTCGGGGCAGGGAACGAGCAGTACTTC.

A remark on this clone: This is likely an artifact of a read error, given a far larger clone one base away. The CDR3 coding sequence is TGTGCCAGCAGCTTGGATGGGGGATCGATCAGTCAGCCCCAGCATTTT. Translated: CASSLDGGSISQPQHF. The V call is TRBV5-6, the J call TRBJ1-5, with D perhaps matching TRBD1 (5 bases). V lost 0 bases and J 6 bases, leaving 16 bases between the germline ends. The germline CDR1 and CDR2 sequences are SGHDT and YYEEEE. This CDR3 is 16 amino acids long.

There are a few counts of this clone. This rearrangement joins TRBV12-5 to TRBJ2-7, with D possibly TRBD1 on 6 matching bases. This CDR3 is built from 14 residues. Germline V gene sequence: CDR1 LGHNT, CDR2 FRNRAP. The V gene lost 2 bases and the J gene lost 1 base, with 9 bases spanning the gap. The CDR3 loop is CASGLRQVSYEQYF. The CDR3 DNA sequence: TGTGCTAGTGGTTTGAGACAGGTTTCCTACGAGCAGTACTTC.

This clone was observed a single time. The V and J genes are TRBV21-1 and TRBJ2-3; the table names TRBD2, a call not compared with the DNA. TRBV21-1 is designated a pseudogene. The length of the CDR3 is 14 residues. The CDR3 sequence: CASRLGGSTDTQYF. DNA for the CDR3: TGTGCCAGCAGGCTGGGCGGGAGCACAGATACGCAGTATTTT.